The clone carrying this TCR beta chain was found a few times. Germline loops: CDR1 MDHEN, CDR2 SYDVKM. V lost 5 bases to trimming and J lost 7 bases; unmatched junction nucleotides: 11. The CDR3 has 15 residues. Participant reports of clinical history set cohort assignment. Data came from immunoSEQ multiplex PCR; TCRdb stores just in-frame clones and leaves some out. The profile shows approximately 300,000 clones, around 87% of them singletons. The entry originates in a study of blood T cell repertoires in COVID-19. The sample taken for sequencing was PBMCs or T cells enriched from blood (not recorded which). This receptor was identified in a woman aged 25 to 39 who had recovered from COVID-19. V and J are TRBV28 and TRBJ1-3, with 7 bases matching TRBD1. The CDR3 reads CASSPAGTQGNTIYF. As DNA, the CDR3 is TGTGCCAGCAGTCCCGCCGGGACACAGGGGAACACCATATATTTT.